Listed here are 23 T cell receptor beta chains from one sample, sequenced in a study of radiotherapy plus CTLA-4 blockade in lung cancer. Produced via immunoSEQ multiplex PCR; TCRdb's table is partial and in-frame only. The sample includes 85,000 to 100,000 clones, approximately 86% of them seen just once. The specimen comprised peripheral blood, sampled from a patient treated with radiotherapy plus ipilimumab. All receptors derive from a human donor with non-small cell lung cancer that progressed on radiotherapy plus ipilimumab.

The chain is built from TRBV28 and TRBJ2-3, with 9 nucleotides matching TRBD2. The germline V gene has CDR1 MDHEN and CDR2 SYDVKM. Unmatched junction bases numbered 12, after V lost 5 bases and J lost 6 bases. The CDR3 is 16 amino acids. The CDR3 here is CASSAPWDSGGDTQYF. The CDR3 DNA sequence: TGTGCCAGCAGTGCTCCTTGGGATAGCGGGGGTGATACGCAGTATTTT.

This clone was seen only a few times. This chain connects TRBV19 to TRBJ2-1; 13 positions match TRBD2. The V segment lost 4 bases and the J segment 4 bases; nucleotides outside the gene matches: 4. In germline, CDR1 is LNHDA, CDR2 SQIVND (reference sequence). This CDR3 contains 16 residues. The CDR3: CASSTLLAGGYNEQFF. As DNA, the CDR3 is TGTGCCAGTAGTACATTACTAGCGGGAGGGTACAATGAGCAGTTCTTC.

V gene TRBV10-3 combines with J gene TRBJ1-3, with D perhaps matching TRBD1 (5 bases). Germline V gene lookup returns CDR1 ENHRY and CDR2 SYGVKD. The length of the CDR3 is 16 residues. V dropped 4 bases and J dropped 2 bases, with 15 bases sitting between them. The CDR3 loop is CAISGQGERAGNTIYF. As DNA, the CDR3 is TGTGCCATCAGTGGGCAGGGAGAGCGGGCTGGAAACACCATATATTTT.

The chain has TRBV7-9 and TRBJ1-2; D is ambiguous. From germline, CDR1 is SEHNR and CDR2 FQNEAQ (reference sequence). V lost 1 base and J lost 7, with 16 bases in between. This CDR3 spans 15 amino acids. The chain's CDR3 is CASSLDPPSVGGYTF. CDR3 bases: TGTGCCAGCAGCTTAGACCCCCCCTCAGTCGGTGGCTACACCTTC.

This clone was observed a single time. CDR3 sequence reads: CASSLGGTGVAGELFF. In DNA form, the CDR3 reads TGTGCCAGCAGCCTAGGAGGGACAGGGGTGGCCGGGGAGCTGTTTTTT. The rearrangement links TRBV7-3 to TRBJ2-2, with 10 positions matching TRBD1. V lost 5 bases, J lost 6 bases, and 9 bases stayed unmatched. The CDR3 covers 16 residues. Germline V gene sequence: CDR1 SGHTA, CDR2 FQGTGA. Based on the CDR3 plus reference TRBV7-3 and TRBJ2-2, the full variable domain is GAGVSQTPSNKVTEKGKYVELRCDPISGHTALYWYRQSLGQGPEFLIYFQGTGAADDSGLPNDRFFAVRPEGSVSTLKIQRTERGDSAVYLCASSLGGTGVAGELFFGEGSRLTVL.

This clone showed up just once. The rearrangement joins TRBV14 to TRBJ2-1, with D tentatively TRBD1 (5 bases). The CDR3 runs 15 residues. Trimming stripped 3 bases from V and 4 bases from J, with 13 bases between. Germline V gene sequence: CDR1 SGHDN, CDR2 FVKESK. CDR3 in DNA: TGTGCCAGCAGCCAGGGGCAAAACGGTTACAATGAGCAGTTCTTC. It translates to CASSQGQNGYNEQFF.

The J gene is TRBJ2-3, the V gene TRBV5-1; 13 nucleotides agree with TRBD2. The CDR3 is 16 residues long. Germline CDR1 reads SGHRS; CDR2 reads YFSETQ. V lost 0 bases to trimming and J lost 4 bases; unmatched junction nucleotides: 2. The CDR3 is CASSLGLAGGADTQYF. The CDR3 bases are TGCGCCAGCAGCTTGGGACTAGCGGGAGGTGCAGATACGCAGTATTTT. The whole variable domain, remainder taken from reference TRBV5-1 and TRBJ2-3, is KAGVTQTPRYLIKTRGQQVTLSCSPISGHRSVSWYQQTPGQGLQFLFEYFSETQRNKGNFPGRFSGRQFSNSRSEMNVSTLELGDSALYLCASSLGLAGGADTQYFGPGTRLTVL.

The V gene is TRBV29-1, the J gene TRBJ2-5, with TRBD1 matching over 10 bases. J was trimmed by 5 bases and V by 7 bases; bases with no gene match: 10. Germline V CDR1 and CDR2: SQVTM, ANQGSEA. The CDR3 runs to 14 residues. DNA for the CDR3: TGCAGCGCATCTCCGGGACAGGGGCTGGAGACCCAGTACTTC. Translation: CSASPGQGLETQYF.

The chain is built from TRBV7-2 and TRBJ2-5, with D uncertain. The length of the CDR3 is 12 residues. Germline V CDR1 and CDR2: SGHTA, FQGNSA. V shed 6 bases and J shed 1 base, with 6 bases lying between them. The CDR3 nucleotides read TGTGCCAGCAGTCCTTTCCAAGAGACCCAGTACTTC. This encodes CASSPFQETQYF.

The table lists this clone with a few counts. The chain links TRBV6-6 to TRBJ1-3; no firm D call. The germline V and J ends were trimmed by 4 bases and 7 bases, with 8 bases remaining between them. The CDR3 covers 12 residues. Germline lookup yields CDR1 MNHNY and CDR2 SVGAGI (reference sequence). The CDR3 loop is CASSSQENTIYF. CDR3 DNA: TGTGCCAGCAGTTCCCAAGAGAACACCATATATTTT.

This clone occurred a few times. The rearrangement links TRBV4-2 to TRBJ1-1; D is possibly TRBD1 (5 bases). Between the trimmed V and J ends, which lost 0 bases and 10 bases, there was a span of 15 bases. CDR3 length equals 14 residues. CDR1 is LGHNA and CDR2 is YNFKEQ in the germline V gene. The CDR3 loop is CASSQDKSQGRAFF. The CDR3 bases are TGTGCCAGCAGCCAAGATAAGAGTCAGGGAAGAGCTTTCTTT.

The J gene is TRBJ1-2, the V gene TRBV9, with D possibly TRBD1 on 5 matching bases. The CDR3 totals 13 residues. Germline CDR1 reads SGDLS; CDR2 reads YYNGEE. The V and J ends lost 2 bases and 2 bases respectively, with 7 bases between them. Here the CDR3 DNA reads TGTGCCAGCAGCGTTGACAGAAACTATGGCTACACCTTC. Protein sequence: CASSVDRNYGYTF.

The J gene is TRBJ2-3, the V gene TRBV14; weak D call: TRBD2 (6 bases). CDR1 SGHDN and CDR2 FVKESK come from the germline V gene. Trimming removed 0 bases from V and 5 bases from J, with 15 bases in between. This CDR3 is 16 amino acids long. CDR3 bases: TGTGCCAGCAGCCAAGATAGCGGTTGGGGCCAAGATACGCAGTATTTT. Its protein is CASSQDSGWGQDTQYF.

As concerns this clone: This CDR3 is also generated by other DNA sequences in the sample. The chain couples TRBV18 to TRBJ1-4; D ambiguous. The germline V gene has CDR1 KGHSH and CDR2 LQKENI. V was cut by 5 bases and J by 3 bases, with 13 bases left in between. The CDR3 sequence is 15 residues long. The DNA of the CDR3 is TGTGCCAGCTCATCGCAAGGCAAGGCTAATGAAAAACTGTTTTTT. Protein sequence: CASSSQGKANEKLFF.

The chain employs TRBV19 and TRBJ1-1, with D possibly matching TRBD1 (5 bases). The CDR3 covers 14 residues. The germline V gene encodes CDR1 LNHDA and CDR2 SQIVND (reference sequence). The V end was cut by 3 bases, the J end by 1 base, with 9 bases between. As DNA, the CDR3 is TGTGCCAGTAGTATTCTGGGGGGGAACACTGAAGCTTTCTTT. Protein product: CASSILGGNTEAFF. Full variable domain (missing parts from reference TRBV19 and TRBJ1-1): DGGITQSPKYLFRKEGQNVTLSCEQNLNHDAMYWYRQDPGQGLRLIYYSQIVNDFQKGDIAEGYSVSREKKESFPLTVTSAQKNPTAFYLCASSILGGNTEAFFGQGTRLTVV.

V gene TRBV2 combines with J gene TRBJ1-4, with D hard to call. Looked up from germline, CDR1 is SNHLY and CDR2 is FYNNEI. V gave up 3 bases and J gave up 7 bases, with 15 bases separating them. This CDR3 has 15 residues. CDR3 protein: CASSDQGQISEKLFF. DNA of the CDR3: TGTGCCAGCAGTGATCAAGGCCAGATATCTGAAAAACTGTTTTTT. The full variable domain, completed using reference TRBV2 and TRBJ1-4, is EPEVTQTPSHQVTQMGQEVILRCVPISNHLYFYWYRQILGQKVEFLVSFYNNEISEKSEIFDDQFSVERPDGSNFTLKIRSTKLEDSAMYFCASSDQGQISEKLFFGSGTQLSVL.

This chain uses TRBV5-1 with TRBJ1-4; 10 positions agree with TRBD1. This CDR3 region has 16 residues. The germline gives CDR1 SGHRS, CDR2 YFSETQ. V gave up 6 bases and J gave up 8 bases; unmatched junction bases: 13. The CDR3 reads CASTLGAGQGREKLFF. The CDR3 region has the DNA TGCGCCAGCACCCTTGGTGCGGGACAGGGGAGGGAAAAACTGTTTTTT. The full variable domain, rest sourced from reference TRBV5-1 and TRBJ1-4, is KAGVTQTPRYLIKTRGQQVTLSCSPISGHRSVSWYQQTPGQGLQFLFEYFSETQRNKGNFPGRFSGRQFSNSRSEMNVSTLELGDSALYLCASTLGAGQGREKLFFGSGTQLSVL.

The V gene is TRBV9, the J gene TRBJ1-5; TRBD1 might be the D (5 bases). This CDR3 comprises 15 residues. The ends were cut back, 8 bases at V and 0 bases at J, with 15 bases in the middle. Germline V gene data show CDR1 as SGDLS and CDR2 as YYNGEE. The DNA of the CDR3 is TGTGCCAGTGGCGGGGACGGGCATAGCAATCAGCCCCAGCATTTT. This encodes CASGGDGHSNQPQHF.

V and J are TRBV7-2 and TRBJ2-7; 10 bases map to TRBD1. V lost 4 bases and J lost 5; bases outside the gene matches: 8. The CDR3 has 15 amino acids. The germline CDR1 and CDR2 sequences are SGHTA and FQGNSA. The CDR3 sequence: CASSSTTGGWDEQYF. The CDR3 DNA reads TGTGCCAGCAGCTCGACGACAGGGGGCTGGGACGAGCAGTACTTC.

CDR3 loop: CASSTKAGFEETQYF. The CDR3 DNA is TGTGCCAGCAGCACCAAGGCGGGGTTTGAAGAGACCCAGTACTTC. The gene calls are TRBV9 and TRBJ2-5; maybe TRBD2 (6 bases). This CDR3 contains 15 residues. V shed 4 bases and J shed 3 bases, with 16 bases lying between them. Germline CDR1 and CDR2: SGDLS and YYNGEE.

The CDR3 reads CASSIGQSYGYTF. The CDR3 region has the DNA TGTGCCAGCAGCATAGGACAGAGTTATGGCTACACCTTC. The chain is built from TRBV7-8 and TRBJ1-2, with a possible D match to TRBD1 (6 bases). CDR3 length: 13 amino acids. Germline V gene sequence: CDR1 SGHVS, CDR2 FQNEAQ. V shed 5 bases and J shed 5 bases, with 12 bases lying between them.

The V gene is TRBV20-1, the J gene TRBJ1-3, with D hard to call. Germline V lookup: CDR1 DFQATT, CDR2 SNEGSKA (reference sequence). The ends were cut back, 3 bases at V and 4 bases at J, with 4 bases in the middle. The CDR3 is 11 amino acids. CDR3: CSASSGNTIYF. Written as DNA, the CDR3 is TGCAGTGCTAGTTCGGGAAACACCATATATTTT.

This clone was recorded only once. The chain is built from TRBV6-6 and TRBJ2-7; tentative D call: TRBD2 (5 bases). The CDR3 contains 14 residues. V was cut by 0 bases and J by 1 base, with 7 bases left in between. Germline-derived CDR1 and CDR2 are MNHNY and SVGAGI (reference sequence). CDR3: CASSYSGLSYEQYF. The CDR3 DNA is TGTGCCAGCAGTTACTCAGGACTGTCCTACGAGCAGTACTTC.